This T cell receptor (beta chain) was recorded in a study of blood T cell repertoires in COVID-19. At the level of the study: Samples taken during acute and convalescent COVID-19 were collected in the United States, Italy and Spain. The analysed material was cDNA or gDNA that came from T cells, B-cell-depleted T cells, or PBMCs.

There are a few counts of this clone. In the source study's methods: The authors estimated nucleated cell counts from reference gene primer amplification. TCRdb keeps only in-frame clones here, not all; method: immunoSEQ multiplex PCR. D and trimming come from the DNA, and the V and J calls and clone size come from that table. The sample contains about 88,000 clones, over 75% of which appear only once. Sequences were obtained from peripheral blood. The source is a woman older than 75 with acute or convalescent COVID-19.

Written as DNA, the CDR3 is TGTGCCAGCAGCTCGATTACCGGGACAGGGCCCGACAATGAGCAGTTCTTC. Translated: CASSSITGTGPDNEQFF. V usage is TRBV7-6 and J usage is TRBJ2-1; the match to TRBD1 covers 9 bases. The CDR3 extends over 17 amino acids. J lost 5 bases, V lost 4 bases, and 12 bases had no gene match. CDR1 is SGHVS and CDR2 is FNYEAQ in the germline V gene.